This T cell receptor (beta chain) was retrieved from a study of glioma-infiltrating T cells after dendritic cell vaccination listed by TCRdb under 2016. Turning to the overall study: The cohort included some 15 glioblastoma patients drawn from Phase I and II dendritic cell vaccination trials, of whom 9 were newly diagnosed and 6 had recurrent disease. Between the early 2000s and the early 2010s, the patients were given dendritic cell vaccination pulsed with autologous tumor lysate. To make the vaccine, monocyte-derived dendritic cells were cultured for about seven days with IL-4 and GM-CSF and then pulsed overnight with autologous tumor lysate. Each patient got three intradermal injections of the dendritic cell vaccine, spaced at biweekly intervals, in the arm below the axilla. Tumor-infiltrating lymphocyte content was quantified and tumor and blood repertoires were compared in dendritic cell-vaccinated glioblastoma patients by deep sequencing of TCR beta CDR3 regions. Survival after dendritic cell vaccination was correlated with TCR sequencing metrics, such as TIL content and the overlap between tumor and blood repertoires. Broad study findings and their caveats: The response model built on TCR overlap across three groups was characterized as speculative, with prospective validation still needed. After dendritic cell vaccination, a higher estimated pretreatment TIL content predicted longer time to progression and longer overall survival. The cohort was small and heterogeneous, with few patients having full blood and tumor sets and even fewer initial-recurrent tumor pairs. No direct relationship between TCR clonality and survival was found, suggesting a diverse polyclonal response may matter.

Using the immunoSEQ assay, TCRB CDR3 regions were amplified from roughly 2 micrograms of genomic DNA, or from all available DNA when less than that was on hand. Multiplex PCR used 60 forward primers for TCR V beta segments and 13 reverse primers for J beta segments. To estimate reads per starting template, synthetic control templates were spiked into each sample at limiting dilution. The Illumina HiSeq System generated sequencing reads of 87 bp. Per the original workflow: PCR and sequencing errors were removed by a nearest neighbor algorithm that merged closely related sequences. TCR overlap was measured as the percentage of unique tumor TCR beta sequences that were also present in the peripheral blood of the same patient. Not all clones reach the TCRdb copy of this immuneACCESS table, which keeps in-frame sequences only. Checked studies attribute under half of the gap to unresolved V genes and leave the rest unexplained. V, J and clone size are those of that table, while D and trimming were read from the DNA. The sample includes 90,000 to 100,000 clones, with about four fifths observed a single time. Under 7% of the sample is held by the ten biggest clonotypes.

Patients were selected on the basis of adequate residual fresh-frozen tumor tissue and more than two years of available survival data. Molecular status otherwise varied across the glioblastoma patients, but none of them carried an isocitrate dehydrogenase mutation. PBMC were collected before vaccination, two weeks after the third vaccination, and at tumor progression if progression occurred. The Qiagen DNeasy Blood extraction Kit was used to extract genomic DNA. The cysteine opens and the phenylalanine closes a CDR3 of 15 amino acids. This entry keeps only the CDR3 DNA: 45 bases, framed from base 1. Relative to germline, V is 0 bases shorter and J is 0 bases shorter, with 8 bases between their ends. Reading the germline V gene gives CDR1 MNHEY and CDR2 SVGAGI. In the case of this clone: The antigen it recognizes is unknown. No clone much larger than this one lies a single base away; base qualities are absent.

This sequence originates from a human donor with glioblastoma. The source material was blood, sampled before dendritic cell vaccination. Recombination joined TRBV6-5 with TRBJ1-1; the D gene remains uncertain. This receptor carries the CDR3 CASSYSSHLNTEAFF. The nucleotide sequence reads as follows: TGTGCCAGCAGTTACTCGAGCCATTTGAACACTGAAGCTTTCTTT.